This section outlines one T cell receptor (beta chain) sequence together with its context. Antigen specificity is unknown. The timepoints at which blood was sampled were baseline, cycle 4 day 1, and cycle 7 day 1. These data come from a study of OX40 agonist ivuxolimab in advanced cancers. Libraries were prepared by immunoSEQ multiplex PCR; TCRdb keeps only in-frame clonotypes and omits some of them. This table holds 50,000 to 70,000 clones, 85% found once. Germline V gene data show CDR1 as MNHNY and CDR2 as SVGAGI (reference sequence). With 6 bases clipped from V and 3 bases from J, the junction kept 11 bases outside the gene matches. This CDR3 region has 16 residues. General study points: Individuals who were partial responders at 0.1-3.0 mg/kg had clonal expansion that ranked among the lowest. At 0.1 to 3.0 mg/kg and by week 6, CD4+ and CD8+ T cells in the blood had expanded clonally. In general, CD8+ T cells held more expanded clones than CD4+ did, on average.

The material was CD4+ or CD8+ T cells sorted from blood, obtained in a trial of the OX40 agonist ivuxolimab. V is TRBV6-6 and J is TRBJ2-7; TRBD2 agrees at 10 bases. The origin of this receptor is an adult with an advanced solid tumor such as melanoma, head and neck, liver or kidney cancer. The CDR3 spells CASSFPWTSGYYEQYF. DNA of the CDR3: TGTGCCAGCAGCTTCCCTTGGACTAGCGGTTACTACGAGCAGTACTTC.